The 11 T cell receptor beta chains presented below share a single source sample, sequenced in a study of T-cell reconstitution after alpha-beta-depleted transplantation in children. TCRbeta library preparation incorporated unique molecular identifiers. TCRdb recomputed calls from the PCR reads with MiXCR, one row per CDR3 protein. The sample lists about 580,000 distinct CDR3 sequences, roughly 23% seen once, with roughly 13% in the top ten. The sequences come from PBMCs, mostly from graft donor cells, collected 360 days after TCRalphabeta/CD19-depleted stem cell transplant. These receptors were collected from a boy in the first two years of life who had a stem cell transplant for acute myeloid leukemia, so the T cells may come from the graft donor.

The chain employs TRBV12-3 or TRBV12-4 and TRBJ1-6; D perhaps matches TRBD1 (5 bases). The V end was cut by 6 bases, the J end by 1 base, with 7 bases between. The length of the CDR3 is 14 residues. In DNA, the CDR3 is TGTGCCAGCAGGAGACAGTCCTATAATTCACCCCTCCACTTT. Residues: CASRRQSYNSPLHF.

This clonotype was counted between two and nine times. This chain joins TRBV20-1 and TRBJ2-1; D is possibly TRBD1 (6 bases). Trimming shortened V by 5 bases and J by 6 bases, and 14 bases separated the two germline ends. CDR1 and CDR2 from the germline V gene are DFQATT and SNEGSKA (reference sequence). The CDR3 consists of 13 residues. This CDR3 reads CSADLQGTNEQFF. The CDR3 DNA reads TGCAGTGCTGACTTACAGGGAACCAATGAGCAGTTCTTC.

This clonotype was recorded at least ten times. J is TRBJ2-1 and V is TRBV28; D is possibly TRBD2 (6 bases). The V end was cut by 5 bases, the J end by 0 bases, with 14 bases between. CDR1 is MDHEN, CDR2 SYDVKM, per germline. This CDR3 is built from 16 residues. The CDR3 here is CASSPFGGNSYNEQFF. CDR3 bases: TGTGCCAGCAGTCCCTTTGGGGGGAACTCCTACAATGAGCAGTTCTTC. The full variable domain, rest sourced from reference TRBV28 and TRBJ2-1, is DVKVTQSSRYLVKRTGEKVFLECVQDMDHENMFWYRQDPGLGLRLIYFSYDVKMKEKGDIPEGYSVSREKKERFSLILESASTNQTSMYLCASSPFGGNSYNEQFFGPGTRLTVL.

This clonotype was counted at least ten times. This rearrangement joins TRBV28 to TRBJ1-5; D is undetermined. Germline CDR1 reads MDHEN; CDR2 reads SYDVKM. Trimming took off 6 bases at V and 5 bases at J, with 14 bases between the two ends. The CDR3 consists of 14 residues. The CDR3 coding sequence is TGTGCCAGCAGGACCACACCGACCGATCAGCCCCAGCATTTT. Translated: CASRTTPTDQPQHF. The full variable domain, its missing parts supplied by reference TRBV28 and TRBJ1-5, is DVKVTQSSRYLVKRTGEKVFLECVQDMDHENMFWYRQDPGLGLRLIYFSYDVKMKEKGDIPEGYSVSREKKERFSLILESASTNQTSMYLCASRTTPTDQPQHFGDGTRLSIL.

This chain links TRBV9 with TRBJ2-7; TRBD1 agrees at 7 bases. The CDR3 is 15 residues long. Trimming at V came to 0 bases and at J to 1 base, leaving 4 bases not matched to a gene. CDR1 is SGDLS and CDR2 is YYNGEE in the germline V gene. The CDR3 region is CASSVAEGASYEQYF. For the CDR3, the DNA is TGTGCCAGCAGCGTAGCCGAGGGGGCGTCCTACGAGCAGTACTTC. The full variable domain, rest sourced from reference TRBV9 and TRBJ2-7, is DSGVTQTPKHLITATGQRVTLRCSPRSGDLSVYWYQQSLDQGLQFLIQYYNGEERAKGNILERFSAQQFPDLHSELNLSSLELGDSALYFCASSVAEGASYEQYFGPGTRLTVT.

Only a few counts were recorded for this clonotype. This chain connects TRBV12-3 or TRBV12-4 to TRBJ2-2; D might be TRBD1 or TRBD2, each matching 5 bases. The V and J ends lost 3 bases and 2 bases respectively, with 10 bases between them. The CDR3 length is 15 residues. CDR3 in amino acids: CASSLGTFNTGELFF. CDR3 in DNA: TGTGCCAGCAGTTTGGGGACGTTCAACACCGGGGAGCTGTTTTTT.

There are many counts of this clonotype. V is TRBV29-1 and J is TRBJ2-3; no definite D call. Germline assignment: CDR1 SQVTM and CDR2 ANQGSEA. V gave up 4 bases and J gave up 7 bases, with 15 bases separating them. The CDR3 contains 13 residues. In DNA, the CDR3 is TGCAGCGTTGGACTTACCCTAACTTATACGCAGTATTTT. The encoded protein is CSVGLTLTYTQYF.

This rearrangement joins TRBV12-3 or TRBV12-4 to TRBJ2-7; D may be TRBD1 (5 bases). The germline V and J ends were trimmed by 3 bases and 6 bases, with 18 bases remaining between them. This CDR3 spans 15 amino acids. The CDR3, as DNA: TGTGCCAGCAGTTTGGCAGGGTCGCCTAGGTTCGAGCAGTACTTC. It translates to CASSLAGSPRFEQYF.

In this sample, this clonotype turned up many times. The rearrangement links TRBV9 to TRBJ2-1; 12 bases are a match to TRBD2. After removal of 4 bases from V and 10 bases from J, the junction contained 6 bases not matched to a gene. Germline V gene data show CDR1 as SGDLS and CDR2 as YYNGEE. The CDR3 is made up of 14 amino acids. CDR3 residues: CASSSSGTSGEQFF. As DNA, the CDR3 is TGTGCCAGCAGCAGCTCCGGGACTAGCGGGGAGCAGTTCTTC.

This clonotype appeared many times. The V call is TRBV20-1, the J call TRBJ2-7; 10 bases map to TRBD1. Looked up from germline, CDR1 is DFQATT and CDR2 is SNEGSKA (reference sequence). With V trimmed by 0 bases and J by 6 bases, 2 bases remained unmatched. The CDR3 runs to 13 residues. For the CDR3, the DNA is TGCAGTGCTAGAGATGACAGGGGGCGCGAGCAGTACTTC. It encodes CSARDDRGREQYF.

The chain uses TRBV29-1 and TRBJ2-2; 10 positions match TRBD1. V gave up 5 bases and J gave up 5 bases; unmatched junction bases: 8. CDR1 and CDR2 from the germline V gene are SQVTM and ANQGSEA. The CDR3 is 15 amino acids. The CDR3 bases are TGCAGCGTTCTCCGGACAGGGGGAAGTACCGGGGAGCTGTTTTTT. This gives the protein CSVLRTGGSTGELFF.